This TCR beta chain came from a study of Graves' ophthalmopathy and Graves' hyperthyroidism. Study-wide context: Peripheral blood samples were taken at initial diagnosis, before any treatment.

Investigators amplified TCR beta CDR3 regions from RNA transcripts. The first round was an RT-PCR with HTBI primers, and the second round was a multiplex PCR. MiXCR was run by TCRdb on the multiplex PCR reads, yielding one entry per CDR3 protein. Seen here are about 400,000 distinct CDR3 sequences, roughly 14% observed once, and the top ten hold approximately 7%. Regarding the study as a whole: Using 13 signatures, a model distinguished ophthalmopathy from stable hyperthyroidism, reaching about 87% sensitivity and roughly 80% specificity.

Over 18 months of follow-up, stable hyperthyroidism required that no ophthalmopathy appear. Comment on this clonotype: Its target is unknown.

This CDR3 region has 14 residues. CDR1 and CDR2 from the germline V gene are SGHRS and YFSETQ. The V gene lost 3 bases and the J gene lost 9 bases, with 16 bases spanning the gap. This sequence was found in a woman under 30 with stable Graves' hyperthyroidism. The V gene is TRBV5-1, the J gene TRBJ1-5; unclear D gene. Sequenced material: peripheral blood. The CDR3 region has the DNA TGCGCCAGCAGCTCGGACCCAGCGAGTGGGCCCCAGCATTTT. Translation: CASSSDPASGPQHF.